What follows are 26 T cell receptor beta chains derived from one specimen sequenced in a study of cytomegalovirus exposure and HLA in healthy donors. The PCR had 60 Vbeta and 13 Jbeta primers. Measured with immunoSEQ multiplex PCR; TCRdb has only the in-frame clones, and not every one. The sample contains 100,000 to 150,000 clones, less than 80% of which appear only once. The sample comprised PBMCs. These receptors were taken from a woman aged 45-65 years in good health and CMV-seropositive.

CDR3: CASSPQTGYEQYF. The CDR3 nucleotides are TGTGCCAGCTCACCGCAGACAGGGTACGAGCAGTACTTC. The chain employs TRBV18 and TRBJ2-7; 7 nucleotides line up with TRBD1. The CDR3 has 13 residues. Looked up from germline, CDR1 is KGHSH and CDR2 is LQKENI. Unmatched junction bases numbered 3, after V lost 3 bases and J lost 4 bases.

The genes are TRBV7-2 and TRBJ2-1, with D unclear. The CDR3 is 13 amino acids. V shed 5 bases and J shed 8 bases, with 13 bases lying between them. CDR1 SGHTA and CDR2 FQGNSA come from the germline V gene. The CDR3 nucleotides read TGTGCCAGCAGCCACAAACCGTACCATGAGCAGTTCTTC. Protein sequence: CASSHKPYHEQFF.

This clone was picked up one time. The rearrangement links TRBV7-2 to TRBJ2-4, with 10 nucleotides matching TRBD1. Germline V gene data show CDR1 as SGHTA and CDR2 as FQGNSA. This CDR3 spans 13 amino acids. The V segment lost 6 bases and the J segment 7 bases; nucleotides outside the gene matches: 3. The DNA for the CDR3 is TGTGCCAGCAGGGACAGGGGGGATAACATTCAGTACTTC. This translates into CASRDRGDNIQYF.

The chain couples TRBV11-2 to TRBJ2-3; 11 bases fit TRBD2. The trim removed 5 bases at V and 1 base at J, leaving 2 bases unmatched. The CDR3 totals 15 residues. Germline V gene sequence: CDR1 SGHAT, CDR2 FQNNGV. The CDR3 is CASSKLAGGTDTQYF. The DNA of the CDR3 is TGTGCCAGCAGCAAACTAGCGGGGGGCACAGATACGCAGTATTTT.

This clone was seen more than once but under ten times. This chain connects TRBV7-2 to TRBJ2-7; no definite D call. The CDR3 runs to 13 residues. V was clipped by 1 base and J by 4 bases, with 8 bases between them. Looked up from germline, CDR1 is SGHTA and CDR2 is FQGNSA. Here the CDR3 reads CASSLGGPYEQYF. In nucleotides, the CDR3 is TGTGCCAGCAGCTTAGGCGGCCCATACGAGCAGTACTTC.

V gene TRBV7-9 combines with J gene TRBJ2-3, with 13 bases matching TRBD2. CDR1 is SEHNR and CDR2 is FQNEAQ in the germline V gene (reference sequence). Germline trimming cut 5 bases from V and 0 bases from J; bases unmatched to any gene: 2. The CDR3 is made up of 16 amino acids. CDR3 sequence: CASSRLAGGSTDTQYF. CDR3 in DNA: TGTGCCAGCAGCAGACTAGCGGGGGGTAGCACAGATACGCAGTATTTT.

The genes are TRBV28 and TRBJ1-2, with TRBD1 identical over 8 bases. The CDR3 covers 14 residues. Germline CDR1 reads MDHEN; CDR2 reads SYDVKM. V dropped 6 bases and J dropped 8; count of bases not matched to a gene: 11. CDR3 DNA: TGTGCCAGCAGCACCGGACAGGGCAAGGACGGCTACACCTTC. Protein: CASSTGQGKDGYTF.

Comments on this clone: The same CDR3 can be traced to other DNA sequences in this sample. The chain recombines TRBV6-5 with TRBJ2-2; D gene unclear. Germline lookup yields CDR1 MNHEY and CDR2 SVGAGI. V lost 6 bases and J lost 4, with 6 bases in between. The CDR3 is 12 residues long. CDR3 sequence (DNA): TGTGCCAGCAGCAGTCGCACCGGGGAGCTGTTTTTT. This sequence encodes CASSSRTGELFF.

CDR3 sequence: CASSLVVQGPYEQYF. Written as DNA, the CDR3 is TGCGCCAGCAGCTTGGTGGTACAGGGACCCTACGAGCAGTACTTC. The chain combines TRBV5-1 with TRBJ2-7, with TRBD1 as a possible D gene (6 bases). The CDR3 contains 15 residues. Germline V gives CDR1 SGHRS, CDR2 YFSETQ. The V end lost 0 bases, the J end lost 2 bases, and 12 bases lay between the germline ends.

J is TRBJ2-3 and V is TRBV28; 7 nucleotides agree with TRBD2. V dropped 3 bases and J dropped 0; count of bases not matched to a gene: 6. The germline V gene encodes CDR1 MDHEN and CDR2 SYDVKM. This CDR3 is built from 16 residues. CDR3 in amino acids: CASSLSGTTSTDTQYF. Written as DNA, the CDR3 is TGTGCCAGCAGTTTGTCGGGGACTACTAGCACAGATACGCAGTATTTT. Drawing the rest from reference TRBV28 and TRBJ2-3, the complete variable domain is DVKVTQSSRYLVKRTGEKVFLECVQDMDHENMFWYRQDPGLGLRLIYFSYDVKMKEKGDIPEGYSVSREKKERFSLILESASTNQTSMYLCASSLSGTTSTDTQYFGPGTRLTVL.

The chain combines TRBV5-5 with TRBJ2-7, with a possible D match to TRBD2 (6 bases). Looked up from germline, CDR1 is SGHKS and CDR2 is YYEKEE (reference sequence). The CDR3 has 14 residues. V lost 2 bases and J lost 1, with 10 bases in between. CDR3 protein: CASSFAGSSYEQYF. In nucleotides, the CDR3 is TGTGCCAGCAGCTTCGCGGGGTCGTCCTACGAGCAGTACTTC. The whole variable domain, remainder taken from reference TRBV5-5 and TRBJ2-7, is DAGVTQSPTHLIKTRGQQVTLRCSPISGHKSVSWYQQVLGQGPQFIFQYYEKEERGRGNFPDRFSARQFPNYSSELNVNALLLGDSALYLCASSFAGSSYEQYFGPGTRLTVT.

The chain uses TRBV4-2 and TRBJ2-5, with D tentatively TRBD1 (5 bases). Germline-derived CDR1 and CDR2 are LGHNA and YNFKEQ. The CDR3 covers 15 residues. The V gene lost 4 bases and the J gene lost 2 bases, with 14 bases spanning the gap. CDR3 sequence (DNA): TGTGCCAGCAGCCGATTTAGGGGCCCTCAAGAGACCCAGTACTTC. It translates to CASSRFRGPQETQYF.

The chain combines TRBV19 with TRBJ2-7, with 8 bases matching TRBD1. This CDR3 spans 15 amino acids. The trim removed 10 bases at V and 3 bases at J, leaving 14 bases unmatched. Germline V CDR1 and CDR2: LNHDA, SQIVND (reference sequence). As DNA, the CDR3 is TGTGCCACCTCCTCCCGCCAGGGGGCAGGCTACGAGCAGTACTTC. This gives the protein CATSSRQGAGYEQYF.

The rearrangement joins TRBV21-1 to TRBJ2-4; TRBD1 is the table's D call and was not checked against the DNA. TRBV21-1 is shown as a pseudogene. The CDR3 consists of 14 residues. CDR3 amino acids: CASSRDLRDNIQYF. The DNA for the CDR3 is TGTGCCAGCAGCAGAGACCTCAGGGATAACATTCAGTACTTC.

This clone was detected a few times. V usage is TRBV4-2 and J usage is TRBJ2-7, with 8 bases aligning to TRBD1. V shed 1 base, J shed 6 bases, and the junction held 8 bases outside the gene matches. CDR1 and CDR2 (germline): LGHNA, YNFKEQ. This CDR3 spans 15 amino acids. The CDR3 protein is CASSQGQGAQGEQYF. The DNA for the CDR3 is TGTGCCAGCAGCCAAGGTCAGGGGGCGCAGGGCGAGCAGTACTTC.

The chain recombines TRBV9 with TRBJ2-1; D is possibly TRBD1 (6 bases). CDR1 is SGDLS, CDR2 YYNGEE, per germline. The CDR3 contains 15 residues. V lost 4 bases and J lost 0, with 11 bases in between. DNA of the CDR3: TGTGCCAGCAGCCGGGACATGGGCTCCTACAATGAGCAGTTCTTC. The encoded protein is CASSRDMGSYNEQFF.

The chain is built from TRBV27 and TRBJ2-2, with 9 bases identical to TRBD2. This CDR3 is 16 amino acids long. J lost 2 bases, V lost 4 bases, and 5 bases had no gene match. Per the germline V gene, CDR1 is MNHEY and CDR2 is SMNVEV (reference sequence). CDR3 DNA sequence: TGTGCCAGCAGTTCCGCCGGGACTAGCAACACCGGGGAGCTGTTTTTT. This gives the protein CASSSAGTSNTGELFF.

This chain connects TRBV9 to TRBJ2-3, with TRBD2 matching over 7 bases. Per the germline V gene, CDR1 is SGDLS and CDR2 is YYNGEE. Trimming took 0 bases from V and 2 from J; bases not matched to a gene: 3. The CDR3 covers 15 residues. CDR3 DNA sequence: TGTGCCAGCAGCGTAGCGGGGGGATTCACAGATACGCAGTATTTT. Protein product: CASSVAGGFTDTQYF.

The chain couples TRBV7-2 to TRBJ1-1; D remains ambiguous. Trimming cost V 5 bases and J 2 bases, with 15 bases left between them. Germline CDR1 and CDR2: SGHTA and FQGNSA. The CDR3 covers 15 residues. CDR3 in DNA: TGTGCCAGCAGCCCGGTGGGCCAAGCTAACACTGAAGCTTTCTTT. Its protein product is CASSPVGQANTEAFF.

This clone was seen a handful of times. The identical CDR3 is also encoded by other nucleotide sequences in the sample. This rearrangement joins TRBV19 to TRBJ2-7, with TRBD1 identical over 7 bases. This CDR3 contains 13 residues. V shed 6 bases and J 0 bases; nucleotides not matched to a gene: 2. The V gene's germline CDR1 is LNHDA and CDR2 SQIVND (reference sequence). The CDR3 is CASSRDSSYEQYF. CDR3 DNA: TGTGCCAGTAGCCGGGACAGCTCCTACGAGCAGTACTTC.

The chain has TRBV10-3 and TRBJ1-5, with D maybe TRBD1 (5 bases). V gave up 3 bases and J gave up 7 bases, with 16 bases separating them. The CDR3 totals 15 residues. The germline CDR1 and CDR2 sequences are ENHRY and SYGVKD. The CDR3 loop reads CAISDSGGSGQPQHF. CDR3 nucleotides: TGTGCCATCAGTGACTCGGGGGGATCGGGGCAGCCCCAGCATTTT.

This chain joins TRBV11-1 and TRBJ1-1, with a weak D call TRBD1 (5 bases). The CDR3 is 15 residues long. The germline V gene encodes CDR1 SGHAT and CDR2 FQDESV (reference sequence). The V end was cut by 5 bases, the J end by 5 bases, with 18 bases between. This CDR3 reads CASSLFLGGETEAFF. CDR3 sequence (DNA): TGTGCCAGCAGCCTCTTTCTCGGGGGGGAGACTGAAGCTTTCTTT.

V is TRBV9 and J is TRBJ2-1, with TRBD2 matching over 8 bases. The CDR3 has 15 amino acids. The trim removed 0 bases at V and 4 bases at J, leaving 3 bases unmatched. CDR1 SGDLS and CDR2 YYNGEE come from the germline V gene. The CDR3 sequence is CASSVDSGGYNEQFF. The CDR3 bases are TGTGCCAGCAGCGTAGACAGCGGGGGTTACAATGAGCAGTTCTTC.

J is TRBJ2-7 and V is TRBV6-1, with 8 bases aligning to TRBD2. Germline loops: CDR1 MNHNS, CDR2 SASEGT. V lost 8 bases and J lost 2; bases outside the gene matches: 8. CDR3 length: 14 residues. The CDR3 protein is CASELTGGTYEQYF. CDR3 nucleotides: TGTGCCAGCGAGTTGACGGGGGGGACCTACGAGCAGTACTTC.

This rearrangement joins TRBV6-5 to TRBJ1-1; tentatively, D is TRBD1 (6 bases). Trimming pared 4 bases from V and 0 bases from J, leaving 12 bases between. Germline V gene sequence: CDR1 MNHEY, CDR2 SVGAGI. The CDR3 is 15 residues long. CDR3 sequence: CASSSQGRVNTEAFF. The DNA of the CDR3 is TGTGCCAGCAGTTCCCAGGGGCGCGTGAACACTGAAGCTTTCTTT.

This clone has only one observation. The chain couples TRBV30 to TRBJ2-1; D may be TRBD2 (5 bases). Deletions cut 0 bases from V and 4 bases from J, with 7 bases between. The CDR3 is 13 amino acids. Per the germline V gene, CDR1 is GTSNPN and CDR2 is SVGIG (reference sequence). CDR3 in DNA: TGTGCCTGGAGTGTCGGGGTGTACAATGAGCAGTTCTTC. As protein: CAWSVGVYNEQFF. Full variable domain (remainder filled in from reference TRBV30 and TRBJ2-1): SQTIHQWPATLVQPVGSPLSLECTVEGTSNPNLYWYRQAAGRGLQLLFYSVGIGQISSEVPQNLSASRPQDRQFILSSKKLLLSDSGFYLCAWSVGVYNEQFFGPGTRLTVL.